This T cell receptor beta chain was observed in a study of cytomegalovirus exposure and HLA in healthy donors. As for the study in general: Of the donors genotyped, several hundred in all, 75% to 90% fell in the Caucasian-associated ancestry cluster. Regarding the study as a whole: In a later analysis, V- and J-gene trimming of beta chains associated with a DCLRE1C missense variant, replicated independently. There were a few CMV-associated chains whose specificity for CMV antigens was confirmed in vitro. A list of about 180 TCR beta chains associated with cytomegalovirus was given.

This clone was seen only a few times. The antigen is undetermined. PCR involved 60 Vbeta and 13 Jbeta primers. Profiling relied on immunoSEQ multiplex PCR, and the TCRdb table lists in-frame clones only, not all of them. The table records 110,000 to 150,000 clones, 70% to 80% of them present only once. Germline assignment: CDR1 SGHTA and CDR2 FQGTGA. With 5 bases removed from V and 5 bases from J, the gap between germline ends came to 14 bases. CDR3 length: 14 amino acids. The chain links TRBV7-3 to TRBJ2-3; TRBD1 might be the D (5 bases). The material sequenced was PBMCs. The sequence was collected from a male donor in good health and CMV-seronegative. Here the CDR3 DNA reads TGTGCCAGCAGCCTATCAGGGCTGGGAGATACGCAGTATTTT. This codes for CASSLSGLGDTQYF.